This T cell receptor beta chain was recorded in a study of cytomegalovirus exposure and HLA in healthy donors. Study outcomes and limitations: It was shown in a later analysis that HLA-associated TCR beta chains were more clonally expanded than other, equally common chains.

In germline, CDR1 is MDHEN, CDR2 SYDVKM. Trimming took 2 bases from V and 2 from J, leaving 6 bases between them. The CDR3 is 14 residues long. In the case of this clone: No antigen is known for it.

Amplification used 60 Vbeta primers and 13 Jbeta primers. Produced via immunoSEQ multiplex PCR; TCRdb's table is partial and in-frame only. The data contain under 150,000 clones, around three quarters of them singletons. This clonotype was obtained from a woman aged 40 to 50 in good health and CMV-seronegative. The chain recombines TRBV28 with TRBJ2-2; a possible D gene is TRBD2 (6 bases). Input material: PBMCs. CDR3 sequence: CASSLGTNTGELFF. Written as DNA, the CDR3 is TGTGCCAGCAGTTTAGGGACTAACACCGGGGAGCTGTTTTTT.